This TCR beta chain comes out of a study of tumor-infiltrating lymphocytes in primary liver carcinoma. About this clonotype: Given the absence of the conserved phenylalanine or tryptophan at the CDR3 end, a read error is likely.

From approximately 550 ng of total RNA, TCR beta-specific cDNA was reverse-transcribed using a constant-region primer. Libraries for TCR beta were built through three nested multiplex PCR rounds, which together made up a slightly modified ARM-PCR procedure. For 10 cycles apiece, the opening two PCR rounds ran with TRBV1-TRBV30 forward primers and a C-beta reverse primer. One entry per CDR3 protein results from TCRdb running MiXCR on the multiplex PCR reads. This sample carries approximately 120,000 distinct CDR3 sequences, 50% to 80% of them seen once, and the ten largest clones take around 8.4%. The CDR3 is made up of 14 amino acids. Germline lookup yields CDR1 MNHEY and CDR2 SVGAGI. Co-extraction of both nucleic acids (RNA and DNA) used roughly 19-33 mg of unsorted bulk tissue.

V usage is TRBV6-5 and J usage is TRBJ2-1, with 11 positions matching TRBD1. Material for sequencing was liver tumor tissue from sampling region 3. As to subset: tumor region T3, left-lateral pole. The sequence derives from a woman in her sixties with primary liver carcinoma and hepatitis B virus infection. CDR3 nucleotide sequence: TGTTCCAGCAGGGGACAGGGGGGCTACAATGAGCAGTTCCTC. As protein: CSSRGQGGYNEQFL.